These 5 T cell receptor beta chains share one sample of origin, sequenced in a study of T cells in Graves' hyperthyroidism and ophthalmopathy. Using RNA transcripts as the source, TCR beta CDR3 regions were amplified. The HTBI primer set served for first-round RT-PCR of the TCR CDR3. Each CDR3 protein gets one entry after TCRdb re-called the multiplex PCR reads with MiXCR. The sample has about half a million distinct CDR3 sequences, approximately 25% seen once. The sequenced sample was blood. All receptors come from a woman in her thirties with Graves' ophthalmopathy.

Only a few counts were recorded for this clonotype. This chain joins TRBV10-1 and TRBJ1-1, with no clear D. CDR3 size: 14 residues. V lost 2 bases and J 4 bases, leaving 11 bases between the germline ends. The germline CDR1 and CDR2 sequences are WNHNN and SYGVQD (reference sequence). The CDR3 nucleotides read TGCGCCAGCAGTGAGGCAAGGGCCAGCACTGAAGCTTTCTTT. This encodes CASSEARASTEAFF.

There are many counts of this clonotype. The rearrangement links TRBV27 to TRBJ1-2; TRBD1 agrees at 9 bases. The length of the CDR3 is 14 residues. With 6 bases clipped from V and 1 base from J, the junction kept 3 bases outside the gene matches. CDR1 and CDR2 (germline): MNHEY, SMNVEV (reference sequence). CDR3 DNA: TGTGCCAGCAGGCGGGACAGGGATAACTATGGCTACACCTTC. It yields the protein CASRRDRDNYGYTF.

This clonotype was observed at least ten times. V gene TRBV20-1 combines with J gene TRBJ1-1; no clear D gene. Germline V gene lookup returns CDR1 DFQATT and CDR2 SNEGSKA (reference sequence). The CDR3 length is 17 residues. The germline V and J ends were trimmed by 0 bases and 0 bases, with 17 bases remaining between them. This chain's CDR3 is CSARDLDGMGLNTEAFF. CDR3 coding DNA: TGCAGTGCTAGAGATCTCGACGGCATGGGTCTGAACACTGAAGCTTTCTTT.

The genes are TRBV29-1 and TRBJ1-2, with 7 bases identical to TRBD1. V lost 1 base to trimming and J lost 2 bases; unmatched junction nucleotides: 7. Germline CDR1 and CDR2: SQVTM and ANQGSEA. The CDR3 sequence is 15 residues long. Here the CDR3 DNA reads TGCAGCGTTGAAGGGGACCTGACAGGGAACTATGGCTACACCTTC. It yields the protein CSVEGDLTGNYGYTF.

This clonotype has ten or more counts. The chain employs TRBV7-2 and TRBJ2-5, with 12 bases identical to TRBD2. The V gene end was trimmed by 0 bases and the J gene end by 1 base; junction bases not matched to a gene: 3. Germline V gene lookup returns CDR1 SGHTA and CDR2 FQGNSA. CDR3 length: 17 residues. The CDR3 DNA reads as TGTGCCAGCAGCTTAGCAGCACTAGCGGGAGGCCAAGAGACCCAGTACTTC. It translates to CASSLAALAGGQETQYF.